The 7 T cell receptor beta chains below were found in one sample sequenced in a study of control samples from healthy donors and cancer patients (dated by TCRdb to 2020 to 2021). The library was generated by the immunoSEQ multiplex PCR assay. Here the immuneACCESS table is served through TCRdb, limited to in-frame sequences with V and J called. Missing clones are a known gap in these copies; in checked studies unresolved V genes cover under half, and the rest lacks a known reason. Recorded for this sample are 46,000 or so clones; more than 90% of them occurred a single time. Of the sample, roughly 0.8% is held by the ten largest clones. Sequenced input: PBMCs. The receptors come from a man aged 25 to 40 with colorectal cancer.

The chain carries TRBV30 and TRBJ1-5, with D possibly TRBD1 on 6 matching bases. This CDR3 contains 13 residues. Trimming cost V 0 bases and J 6 bases, with 9 bases left between them. The V gene's germline CDR1 is GTSNPN and CDR2 SVGIG (reference sequence). Here the CDR3 reads CAWSVTGSQPQHF. DNA for the CDR3: TGTGCCTGGAGTGTGACAGGCAGTCAGCCCCAGCATTTT.

This clone has more than one count but fewer than ten. The J gene is TRBJ1-2, the V gene TRBV6-2 or TRBV6-3; tentatively, D is TRBD1 (6 bases). With 3 bases removed from V and 7 bases from J, the gap between germline ends came to 18 bases. This CDR3 has 15 residues. Per germline, CDR1 MNHEY and CDR2 SVGEGT. The CDR3 sequence: CASSYSSGTTGGYTF. CDR3 in DNA: TGTGCCAGCAGTTATTCCTCCGGGACAACTGGTGGCTACACCTTC.

This clone was picked up one time. The identical CDR3 is also encoded by other nucleotide sequences in the sample. V and J are TRBV5-4 and TRBJ1-1; 7 bases are a match to TRBD1. CDR3 size: 14 residues. V lost 4 bases and J lost 3; bases outside the gene matches: 6. Germline V CDR1 and CDR2: SGHNT, YYREEE (reference sequence). The chain's CDR3 is CASSRTGEDTEAFF. For the CDR3, the DNA is TGTGCCAGCAGCCGTACAGGGGAAGACACTGAAGCTTTCTTT.

The V call is TRBV5-6, the J call TRBJ2-7, with a tentative D call TRBD1 (5 bases). Germline V lookup: CDR1 SGHDT, CDR2 YYEEEE. V was cut by 3 bases and J by 6 bases, with 7 bases left in between. This CDR3 comprises 11 residues. CDR3 sequence (DNA): TGTGCCAGCAGCTCTAGGGGCGAGCAGTACTTC. It specifies CASSSRGEQYF.

This chain uses TRBV19 with TRBJ2-5; a weak D match, TRBD1 (5 bases). The V end was cut by 1 base, the J end by 2 bases, with 14 bases between. The CDR3 has 16 amino acids. CDR1 and CDR2 from the germline V gene are LNHDA and SQIVND (reference sequence). CDR3 loop: CASSIGSAPGQETQYF. The CDR3 bases are TGTGCCAGTAGTATAGGAAGTGCCCCAGGGCAAGAGACCCAGTACTTC.

The rearrangement links TRBV11-2 to TRBJ2-1; D may be TRBD2 (7 bases). CDR1 and CDR2 from the germline V gene are SGHAT and FQNNGV. The CDR3 sequence is 16 residues long. V dropped 3 bases and J dropped 5 bases, with 17 bases sitting between them. For the CDR3, the DNA is TGTGCCAGCAGCTTTCGACTTAGGGGGGGGAACAATGAGCAGTTCTTC. Residues: CASSFRLRGGNNEQFF.

The CDR3 DNA is TGTGCCAGCAGCGTGGGTCGGGGGACTAGCGGGGATGAGCAGTTCTTC. Protein product: CASSVGRGTSGDEQFF. The V gene is TRBV9, the J gene TRBJ2-1; 13 bases line up with TRBD2. This CDR3 contains 16 residues. Germline CDR1 and CDR2: SGDLS and YYNGEE. After removal of 2 bases from V and 8 bases from J, the junction contained 7 bases not matched to a gene.